The 25 T cell receptor beta chains below come from one sample, sequenced in a study of blood T cells in healthy people across ages. Alongside a J-beta primer mix, a sample-barcoded 5' primer served in a second PCR lasting about 7 to 11 cycles. MiXCR was run by TCRdb on the 5' RACE reads, yielding one entry per CDR3 protein. Of hundreds of thousands of distinct CDR3 sequences listed, 45% to 60% are singletons. Sequenced material: blood. The receptors were gathered from an elderly woman in good health.

This clonotype was seen many times. The rearrangement uses TRBV20-1 and TRBJ2-7; no definite D call. This CDR3 is 14 amino acids long. Germline V CDR1 and CDR2: DFQATT, SNEGSKA (reference sequence). Trimming removed 4 bases at V and 4 bases at J, with 17 bases between. The CDR3 reads CSATASIIIYEQYF. The CDR3 nucleotides read TGCAGTGCTACAGCCTCTATTATCATTTACGAGCAGTACTTC.

CDR3 region: CASTTPGTSVYEQYF. The CDR3 nucleotides read TGTGCCAGCACCACGCCCGGGACTAGCGTCTACGAGCAGTACTTC. The chain links TRBV28 to TRBJ2-7, with 10 nucleotides matching TRBD2. The CDR3 has 15 residues. The trim removed 7 bases at V and 3 bases at J, leaving 9 bases unmatched. CDR1 is MDHEN and CDR2 is SYDVKM in the germline V gene.

This clonotype turned up a few times. The chain employs TRBV27 and TRBJ2-7, with 8 positions matching TRBD1. The CDR3 totals 14 residues. The germline gives CDR1 MNHEY, CDR2 SMNVEV (reference sequence). With 5 bases clipped from V and 1 base from J, the junction kept 4 bases outside the gene matches. Here the CDR3 reads CASSVQGGSYEQYF. In nucleotides, the CDR3 is TGTGCCAGCAGTGTACAGGGGGGATCCTACGAGCAGTACTTC.

In this sample, this clonotype turned up many times. This chain connects TRBV15 to TRBJ2-1; 9 bases fit TRBD1. The CDR3 runs 14 residues. V shed 11 bases, J shed 4 bases, and the junction held 9 bases outside the gene matches. From germline, CDR1 is LNHNV and CDR2 YYDKDF (reference sequence). The CDR3 DNA reads TGTGCCGCCCAGGACGGGACAGGGTACAATGAGCAGTTCTTC. Translation gives CAAQDGTGYNEQFF.

This clonotype was recorded at least ten times. V is TRBV7-3 and J is TRBJ2-1, with 10 bases identical to TRBD2. Germline trimming cut 1 base from V and 5 bases from J; bases unmatched to any gene: 2. CDR1 and CDR2 from the germline V gene are SGHTA and FQGTGA. This CDR3 has 15 amino acids. The CDR3 sequence: CASSLSLAGDNEQFF. CDR3 DNA sequence: TGTGCCAGCAGCTTAAGTCTAGCGGGAGACAATGAGCAGTTCTTC. Full variable domain (missing parts from reference TRBV7-3 and TRBJ2-1): GAGVSQTPSNKVTEKGKYVELRCDPISGHTALYWYRQSLGQGPEFLIYFQGTGAADDSGLPNDRFFAVRPEGSVSTLKIQRTERGDSAVYLCASSLSLAGDNEQFFGPGTRLTVL.

V usage is TRBV20-1 and J usage is TRBJ2-3; maybe TRBD2 (5 bases). The V and J ends lost 0 bases and 6 bases respectively, with 13 bases between them. CDR1 and CDR2 from the germline V gene are DFQATT and SNEGSKA (reference sequence). This CDR3 has 14 residues. CDR3 residues: CSARDRSRGDTQYF. DNA of the CDR3: TGCAGTGCTAGAGATAGGTCACGAGGGGATACGCAGTATTTT.

With regard to this clonotype: This could be a read error, since a much larger clone is one nucleotide away. This chain joins TRBV12-3 or TRBV12-4 and TRBJ2-3, with D hard to call. The CDR3 loop spans 14 amino acids. V was trimmed by 6 bases and J by 4 bases, leaving 14 bases between them. In DNA, the CDR3 is TGTGCCAGCAGCCCTGGCAGGAAGTCAGATACGCAGTATTTT. This sequence encodes CASSPGRKSDTQYF.

This clonotype was seen ten or more times. This sequence joins TRBV12-3 or TRBV12-4 and TRBJ1-1; TRBD1 might be the D (5 bases). The CDR3 consists of 14 residues. With 1 base removed from V and 4 bases from J, the gap between germline ends came to 10 bases. CDR3 protein: CASSLVPGPTEAFF. The CDR3 DNA follows: TGTGCCAGCAGTTTAGTCCCGGGGCCCACTGAAGCTTTCTTT.

This clonotype turned up a few times. Relative to the germline gene, one junction end is altered; a read error may explain this. The CDR3 loop reads CASSQEVSGRAGNTQYF. CDR3 DNA: TGTGCCAGCAGCCAAGAGGTTAGCGGGAGGGCCGGAAACACTCAGTACTTC. The rearrangement links TRBV3-1 to TRBJ2-4, with TRBD2 matching over 11 bases. This CDR3 has 17 amino acids. Germline V gene lookup returns CDR1 LGHDT and CDR2 YNNKEL (reference sequence).

In this sample, this clonotype turned up many times. The chain links TRBV12-3 or TRBV12-4 to TRBJ2-7; TRBD2 agrees at 9 bases. CDR3 length: 17 residues. V was pared by 5 bases and J by 7 bases, with 18 bases of the junction left unmatched. This chain's CDR3 is CASSPRGFLAGPWEQYF. DNA of the CDR3: TGTGCCAGCAGTCCCAGGGGATTTCTAGCGGGGCCTTGGGAGCAGTACTTC.

A word on this clonotype: This sequence may be a read error, since a much larger clone differs from it by one base. V usage is TRBV6-5 and J usage is TRBJ1-5; no clear D. From germline, CDR1 is MNHEY and CDR2 SVGAGI. Trimming removed 5 bases from V and 6 bases from J, with 14 bases in between. The CDR3 has 14 amino acids. CDR3: CASSDYQTSQPQHF. The CDR3 coding sequence is TGTGCCAGCAGTGACTATCAGACTAGTCAGCCCCAGCATTTT.

V gene TRBV30 combines with J gene TRBJ2-1; 7 bases agree with TRBD2. Germline CDR1 reads GTSNPN; CDR2 reads SVGIG (reference sequence). The CDR3 spans 14 residues. Trimming removed 2 bases from V and 1 base from J; junction bases left unmatched: 2. DNA of the CDR3: TGTGCCTGGAGTCCAGCGGGGTCCTACAATGAGCAGTTCTTC. It encodes CAWSPAGSYNEQFF. Full variable domain (remainder filled in from reference TRBV30 and TRBJ2-1): SQTIHQWPATLVQPVGSPLSLECTVEGTSNPNLYWYRQAAGRGLQLLFYSVGIGQISSEVPQNLSASRPQDRQFILSSKKLLLSDSGFYLCAWSPAGSYNEQFFGPGTRLTVL.

This clonotype has a handful of counts. The rearrangement uses TRBV15 and TRBJ2-1, with D unresolved. This CDR3 has 17 amino acids. V was cut by 0 bases and J by 7 bases, with 19 bases left in between. Germline V lookup: CDR1 LNHNV, CDR2 YYDKDF (reference sequence). The CDR3 loop is CATSRDPYDTPINEQFF. The CDR3 bases are TGTGCCACCAGCAGAGATCCTTACGACACCCCGATAAATGAGCAGTTCTTC.

This clonotype has just a few counts. The chain links TRBV24-1 to TRBJ2-7; 7 bases are shared with TRBD1. The CDR3 extends over 11 amino acids. CDR1 is KGHDR, CDR2 SFDVKD, per germline. Trimming at V came to 9 bases and at J to 7 bases, leaving 5 bases not matched to a gene. CDR3 region: CATGTETEQYF. As DNA, the CDR3 is TGTGCCACCGGGACAGAGACAGAGCAGTACTTC.

Concerning this clonotype itself: Just one base apart from a much larger clone, this may be a read error. This chain joins TRBV29-1 and TRBJ1-2, with D unclear. Germline V CDR1 and CDR2: SQVTM, ANQGSEA. The CDR3 has 12 amino acids. V lost 5 bases to trimming and J lost 6 bases, with 13 bases between them. The chain's CDR3 is CSVTTGSHGYTF. CDR3 nucleotide sequence: TGCAGCGTTACGACGGGCTCTCATGGCTACACCTTC.

This clonotype was seen just once. At one end the junction does not follow the germline gene, possibly because of a read error. The gene calls are TRBV5-1 and TRBJ2-3, with a weak D call TRBD1 (7 bases). Per germline, CDR1 SGHRS and CDR2 YFSETQ. This CDR3 is built from 16 residues. Here the CDR3 reads CASSLARETWTGTQYF. The DNA of the CDR3 is TGCGCCAGCAGCTTGGCTCGGGAGACATGGACAGGTACGCAGTATTTT. Drawing the rest from reference TRBV5-1 and TRBJ2-3, the complete variable domain is KAGVTQTPRYLIKTRGQQVTLSCSPISGHRSVSWYQQTPGQGLQFLFEYFSETQRNKGNFPGRFSGRQFSNSRSEMNVSTLELGDSALYLCASSLARETWTGTQYFGPGTRLTVL.

The chain couples TRBV12-3 or TRBV12-4 to TRBJ2-3, with D uncertain. Trimming cost V 6 bases and J 5 bases, with 9 bases left between them. The CDR3 loop spans 12 amino acids. CDR3 nucleotides: TGTGCCAGCAGATTGAGCCGAGATACGCAGTATTTT. This encodes CASRLSRDTQYF.

The chain carries TRBV7-2 and TRBJ1-4; TRBD1 aligns across 12 bases. There are 14 residues in the CDR3. The V gene end was trimmed by 6 bases and the J gene end by 8 bases; junction bases not matched to a gene: 4. The germline gives CDR1 SGHTA, CDR2 FQGNSA. The DNA of the CDR3 is TGTGCCAGCAGTGCCGGGACAGGGGGCGAAAAACTGTTTTTT. Its translation: CASSAGTGGEKLFF.

The rearrangement joins TRBV29-1 to TRBJ2-7; D is undetermined. There are 12 residues in the CDR3. The germline gives CDR1 SQVTM, CDR2 ANQGSEA. The V end was cut by 4 bases, the J end by 1 base, with 8 bases between. As DNA, the CDR3 is TGCAGCGTTGGGAAGAGTTCCTACGAGCAGTACTTC. Encoded protein: CSVGKSSYEQYF.

The table lists this clonotype with many counts. The chain recombines TRBV24-1 with TRBJ2-1; perhaps TRBD1 as D (6 bases). V lost 10 bases and J 5 bases, leaving 20 bases between the germline ends. Germline assignment: CDR1 KGHDR and CDR2 SFDVKD. This CDR3 has 15 residues. The CDR3 region is CATTQGGRGDNEQFF. In DNA, the CDR3 is TGTGCCACGACTCAAGGGGGACGAGGGGACAATGAGCAGTTCTTC.

About this clonotype itself: It may be a read error: a sequence one base away is much more abundant. V and J are TRBV5-1 and TRBJ2-4, with D hard to call. The J call is uncertain, as TRBJ2-7 better fits the DNA end. CDR3 length equals 15 residues. In germline, CDR1 is SGHRS, CDR2 YFSETQ. CDR3 in DNA: TGCGCCGGCAGCTTCATTGCAGGAAGCTCCTACGAGCAGTACTTC. Its translation: CAGSFIAGSSYEQYF.

There are many counts of this clonotype. J is TRBJ1-2 and V is TRBV5-1; D is ambiguous. The V gene lost 2 bases and the J gene lost 4 bases, with 9 bases spanning the gap. Germline V gene lookup returns CDR1 SGHRS and CDR2 YFSETQ. This CDR3 is built from 13 residues. The chain's CDR3 is CASSFEGPYGYTF. The CDR3, as DNA: TGCGCCAGCAGCTTCGAAGGGCCCTATGGCTACACCTTC. The whole variable domain, filled in from reference TRBV5-1 and TRBJ1-2, reads KAGVTQTPRYLIKTRGQQVTLSCSPISGHRSVSWYQQTPGQGLQFLFEYFSETQRNKGNFPGRFSGRQFSNSRSEMNVSTLELGDSALYLCASSFEGPYGYTFGSGTRLTVV.

The chain is built from TRBV24-1 and TRBJ2-3; D perhaps matches TRBD2 (5 bases). Germline CDR1 is KGHDR and CDR2 is SFDVKD. V dropped 1 base and J dropped 10 bases, with 14 bases sitting between them. The CDR3 contains 14 residues. The CDR3: CATSDFTRVHAQYF. In nucleotides, the CDR3 is TGTGCCACCAGTGATTTCACGAGGGTTCACGCGCAGTATTTT.

The chain joins TRBV4-1 to TRBJ2-7; 7 bases are a match to TRBD1. V lost 4 bases and J lost 2; bases outside the gene matches: 11. The CDR3 extends over 16 amino acids. CDR1 and CDR2 (germline): MGHRA, YSYEKL. CDR3 sequence (DNA): TGCGCCAGCAGCCTTTCATGGGGGACAGATCCCTACGAGCAGTACTTC. Amino acid sequence: CASSLSWGTDPYEQYF.

This clonotype was recorded many times. The J gene is TRBJ1-1, the V gene TRBV12-3 or TRBV12-4; no definite D call. This CDR3 contains 14 residues. V lost 6 bases, J lost 0 bases, and 11 bases lay in between. Here the CDR3 DNA reads TGTGCCAGCAGCTCCCGGAAAGTGAACACTGAAGCTTTCTTT. The encoded protein is CASSSRKVNTEAFF.